This T cell receptor (beta chain) was recorded in a study of early T cells in non-severe SARS-CoV-2 infection. Each single cDNA molecule received a unique molecular identifier. One entry per CDR3 protein, called by TCRdb with MiXCR from the 5' RACE reads. This sample yields 55,000 to 75,000 distinct CDR3 sequences, of which 7.7% are seen a single time; about 3.7% belongs to the top ten. The table lists this clonotype with many counts. There are 16 residues in the CDR3. V shed 2 bases and J 4 bases; nucleotides not matched to a gene: 3. Germline V CDR1 and CDR2: KGHSH, LQKENI. The chain uses TRBV18 and TRBJ1-3; 12 bases line up with TRBD1. Input material: whole blood. The receptor's source is an adult who was a healthcare worker with PCR-confirmed SARS-CoV-2 infection or an uninfected control (not recorded which). The DNA for the CDR3 is TGTGCCAGCTCACCAAGGGGACAGGGGGCCGGAAACACCATATATTTT. It translates to CASSPRGQGAGNTIYF.